This TCR beta chain was captured in a study of cytomegalovirus exposure and HLA in healthy donors. Findings and limits, study-wide: It was about 180 TCR beta chains that were listed as cytomegalovirus-associated. A prior analysis recorded that most TCR beta V segments were productive about 87% or about 30% of the time.

The CDR3 totals 17 residues. V shed 0 bases, J shed 0 bases, and the junction held 6 bases outside the gene matches. The germline V gene encodes CDR1 SGHDT and CDR2 YYEEEE. It was with 60 Vbeta and 13 Jbeta primers that the PCR ran. Assay: immunoSEQ multiplex PCR; the TCRdb copy retains only in-frame clones and omits some. The table lists approximately 140,000 clones, roughly 83% of them singletons, with 3.5% in the top ten. Worth noting for this clone: The antigen is not known.

V gene TRBV5-6 combines with J gene TRBJ1-3; 7 bases fit TRBD1. Sample: PBMCs. This clonotype was obtained from a human donor in good health. The CDR3, as DNA: TGTGCCAGCAGCTTGGTAAGGGACAGCCTCTCTGGAAACACCATATATTTT. It codes for CASSLVRDSLSGNTIYF.